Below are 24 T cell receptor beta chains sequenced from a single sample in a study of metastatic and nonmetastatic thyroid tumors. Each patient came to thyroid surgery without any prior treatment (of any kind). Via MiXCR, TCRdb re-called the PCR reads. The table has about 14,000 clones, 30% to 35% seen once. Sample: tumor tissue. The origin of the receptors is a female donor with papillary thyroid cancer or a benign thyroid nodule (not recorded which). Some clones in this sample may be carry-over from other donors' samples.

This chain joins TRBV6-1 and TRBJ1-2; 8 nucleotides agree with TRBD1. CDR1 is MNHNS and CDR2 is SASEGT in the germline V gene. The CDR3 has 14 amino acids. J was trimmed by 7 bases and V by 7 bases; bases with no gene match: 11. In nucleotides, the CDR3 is TGTGCCAGCACCCCCGGCAGGGGGCCACGTGGCTACACCTTC. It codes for CASTPGRGPRGYTF.

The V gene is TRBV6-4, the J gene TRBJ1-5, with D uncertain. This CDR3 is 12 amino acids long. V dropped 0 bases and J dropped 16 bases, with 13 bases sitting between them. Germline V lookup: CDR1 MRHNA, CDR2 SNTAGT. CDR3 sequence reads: CASSDSRVGHHF. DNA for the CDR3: TGTGCCAGCAGTGACTCTAGGGTAGGGCACCATTTT.

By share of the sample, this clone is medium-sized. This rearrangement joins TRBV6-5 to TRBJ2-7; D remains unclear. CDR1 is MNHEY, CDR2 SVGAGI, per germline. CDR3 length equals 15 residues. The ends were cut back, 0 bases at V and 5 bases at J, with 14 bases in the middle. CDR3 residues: CASSYSGQIVHEQYF. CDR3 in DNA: TGTGCCAGCAGTTACTCAGGGCAGATCGTACACGAGCAGTACTTC.

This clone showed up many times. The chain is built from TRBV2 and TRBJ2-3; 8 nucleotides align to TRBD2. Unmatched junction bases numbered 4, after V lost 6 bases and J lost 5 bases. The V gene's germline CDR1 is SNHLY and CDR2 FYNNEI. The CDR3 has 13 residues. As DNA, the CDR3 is TGTGCCAGCAGACGGGGGGGGGTAGATACGCAGTATTTT. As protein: CASRRGGVDTQYF.

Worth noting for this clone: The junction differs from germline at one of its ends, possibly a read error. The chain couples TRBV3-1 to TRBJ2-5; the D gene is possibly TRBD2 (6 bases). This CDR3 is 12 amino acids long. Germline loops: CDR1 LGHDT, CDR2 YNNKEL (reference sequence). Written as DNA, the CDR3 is TGTGCCAGCAGCCAAGATAGGGGACTCTCGCACTTC. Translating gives CASSQDRGLSHF.

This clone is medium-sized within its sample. CDR3 nucleotides: TGTGCCAGCCGAGCTCAGGCCCCTGGAAACACCATATATTTT. It specifies CASRAQAPGNTIYF. J is TRBJ1-3 and V is TRBV2, with D hard to call. The CDR3 is made up of 14 amino acids. Germline CDR1 is SNHLY and CDR2 is FYNNEI. V gave up 8 bases and J gave up 2 bases, with 13 bases separating them.

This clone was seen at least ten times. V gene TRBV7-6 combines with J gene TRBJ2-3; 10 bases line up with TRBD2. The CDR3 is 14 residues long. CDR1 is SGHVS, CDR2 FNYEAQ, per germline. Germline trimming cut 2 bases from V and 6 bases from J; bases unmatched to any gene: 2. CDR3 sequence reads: CASSLYSGRDTQYF. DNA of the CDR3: TGTGCCAGCAGCTTATATAGCGGGAGGGATACGCAGTATTTT.

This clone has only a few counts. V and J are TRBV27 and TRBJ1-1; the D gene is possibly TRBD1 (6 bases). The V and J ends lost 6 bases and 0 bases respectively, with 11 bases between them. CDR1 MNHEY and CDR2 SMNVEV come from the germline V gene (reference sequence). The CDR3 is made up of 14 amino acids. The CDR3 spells CASRSGAMNTEAFF. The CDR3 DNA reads TGTGCCAGCAGGTCAGGGGCCATGAACACTGAAGCTTTCTTT.

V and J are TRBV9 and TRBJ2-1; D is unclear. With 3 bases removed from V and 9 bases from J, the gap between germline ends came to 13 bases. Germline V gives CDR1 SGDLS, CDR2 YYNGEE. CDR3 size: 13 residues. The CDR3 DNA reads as TGTGCCAGCAGCGCCAAACCGTTTGCTGAGCAGTTCTTC. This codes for CASSAKPFAEQFF.

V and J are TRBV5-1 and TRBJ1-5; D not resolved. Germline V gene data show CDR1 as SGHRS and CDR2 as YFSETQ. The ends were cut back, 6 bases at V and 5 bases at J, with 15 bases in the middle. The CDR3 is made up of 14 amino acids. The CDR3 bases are TGCGCCAGCATCCCTGCCCCCGGGGATCAGCCCCAGCATTTT. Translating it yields CASIPAPGDQPQHF.

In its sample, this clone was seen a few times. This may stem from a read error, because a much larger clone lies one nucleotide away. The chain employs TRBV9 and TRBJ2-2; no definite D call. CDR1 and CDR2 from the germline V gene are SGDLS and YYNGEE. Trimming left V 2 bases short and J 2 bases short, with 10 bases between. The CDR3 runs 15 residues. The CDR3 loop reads CASSVRVVNTGELFF. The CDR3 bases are TGTGCCAGCAGCGTTCGGGTCGTAAACACCGGGGAGCTGTTTTTT.

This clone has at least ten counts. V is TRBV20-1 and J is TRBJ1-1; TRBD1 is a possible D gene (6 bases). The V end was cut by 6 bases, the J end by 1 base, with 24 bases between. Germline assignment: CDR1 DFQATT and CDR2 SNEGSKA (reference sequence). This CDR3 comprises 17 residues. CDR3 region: CSAPPGHLQSGNTEAFF. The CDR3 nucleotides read TGCAGTGCCCCTCCGGGACACCTTCAAAGCGGGAACACTGAAGCTTTCTTT.

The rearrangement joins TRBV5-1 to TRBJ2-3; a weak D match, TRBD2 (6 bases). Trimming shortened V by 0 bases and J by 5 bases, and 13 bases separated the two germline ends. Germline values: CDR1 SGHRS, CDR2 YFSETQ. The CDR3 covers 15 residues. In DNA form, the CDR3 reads TGCGCCAGCAGCTTGGGGGACTGGTCCGGAGATACGCAGTATTTT. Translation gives CASSLGDWSGDTQYF. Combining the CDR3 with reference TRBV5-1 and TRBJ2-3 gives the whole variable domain KAGVTQTPRYLIKTRGQQVTLSCSPISGHRSVSWYQQTPGQGLQFLFEYFSETQRNKGNFPGRFSGRQFSNSRSEMNVSTLELGDSALYLCASSLGDWSGDTQYFGPGTRLTVL.

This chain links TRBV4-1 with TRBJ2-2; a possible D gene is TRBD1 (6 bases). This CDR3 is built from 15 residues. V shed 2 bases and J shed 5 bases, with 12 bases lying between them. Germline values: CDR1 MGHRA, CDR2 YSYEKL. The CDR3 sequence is CASSQTVTGTGELFF. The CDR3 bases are TGCGCCAGCAGCCAAACCGTTACAGGGACCGGGGAGCTGTTTTTT.

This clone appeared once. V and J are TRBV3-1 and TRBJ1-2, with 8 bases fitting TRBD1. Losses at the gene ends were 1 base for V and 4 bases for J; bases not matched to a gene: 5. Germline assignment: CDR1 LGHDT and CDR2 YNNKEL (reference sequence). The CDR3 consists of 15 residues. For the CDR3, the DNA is TGTGCCAGCAGCCAAGGGGACAGGCGGCTCTATGGCTACACCTTC. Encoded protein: CASSQGDRRLYGYTF.

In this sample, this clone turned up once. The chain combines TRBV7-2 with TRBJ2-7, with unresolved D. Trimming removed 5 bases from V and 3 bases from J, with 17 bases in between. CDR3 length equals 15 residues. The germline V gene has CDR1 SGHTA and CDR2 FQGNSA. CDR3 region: CASSPQAESVYEQYF. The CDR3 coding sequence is TGTGCCAGCAGCCCTCAGGCAGAGTCCGTCTACGAGCAGTACTTC. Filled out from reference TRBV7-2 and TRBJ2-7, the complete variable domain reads GAGVSQSPSNKVTEKGKDVELRCDPISGHTALYWYRQSLGQGLEFLIYFQGNSAPDKSGLPSDRFSAERTGGSVSTLTIQRTQQEDSAVYLCASSPQAESVYEQYFGPGTRLTVT.

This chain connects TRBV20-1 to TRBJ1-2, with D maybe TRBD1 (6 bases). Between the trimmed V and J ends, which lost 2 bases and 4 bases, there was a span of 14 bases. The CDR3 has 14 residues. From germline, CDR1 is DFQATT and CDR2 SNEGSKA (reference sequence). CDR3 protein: CSARNWTDPYGYTF. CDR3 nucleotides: TGCAGTGCTAGAAACTGGACAGACCCCTATGGCTACACCTTC.

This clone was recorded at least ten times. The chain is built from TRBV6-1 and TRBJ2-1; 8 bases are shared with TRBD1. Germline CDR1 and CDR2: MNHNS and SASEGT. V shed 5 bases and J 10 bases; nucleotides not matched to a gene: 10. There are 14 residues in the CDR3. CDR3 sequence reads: CASSSRGTGREQFF. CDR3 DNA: TGTGCCAGCAGTTCCAGAGGGACAGGCAGAGAGCAGTTCTTC.

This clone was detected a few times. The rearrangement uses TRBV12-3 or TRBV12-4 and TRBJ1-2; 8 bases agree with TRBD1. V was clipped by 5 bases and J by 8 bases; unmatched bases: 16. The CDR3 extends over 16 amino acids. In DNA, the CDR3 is TGTGCCAGCAGTCCCTACTGGGGACAGGATGGGAGGGGCTACACCTTC. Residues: CASSPYWGQDGRGYTF.

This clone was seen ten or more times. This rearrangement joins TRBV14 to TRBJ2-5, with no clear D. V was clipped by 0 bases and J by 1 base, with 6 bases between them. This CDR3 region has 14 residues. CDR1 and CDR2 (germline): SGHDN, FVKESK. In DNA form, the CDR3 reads TGTGCCAGCAGCCAAGACAATACCCAAGAGACCCAGTACTTC. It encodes CASSQDNTQETQYF.

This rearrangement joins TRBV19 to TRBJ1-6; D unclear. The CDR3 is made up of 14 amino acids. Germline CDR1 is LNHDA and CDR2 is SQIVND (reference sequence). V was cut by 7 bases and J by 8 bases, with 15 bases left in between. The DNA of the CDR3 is TGTGCCAGTAACGATGGGGTAGGCGATTCACCCCTCCACTTT. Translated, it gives CASNDGVGDSPLHF.

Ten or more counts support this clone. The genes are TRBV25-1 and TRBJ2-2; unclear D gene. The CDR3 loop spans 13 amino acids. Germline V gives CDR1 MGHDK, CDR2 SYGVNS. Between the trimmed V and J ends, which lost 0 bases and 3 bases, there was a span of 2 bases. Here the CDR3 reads CASSEYYTGELFF. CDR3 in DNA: TGTGCCAGCAGTGAATATTACACCGGGGAGCTGTTTTTT. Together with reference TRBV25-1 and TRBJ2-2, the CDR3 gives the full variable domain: EADIYQTPRYLVIGTGKKITLECSQTMGHDKMYWYQQDPGMELHLIHYSYGVNSTEKGDLSSESTVSRIRTEHFPLTLESARPSHTSQYLCASSEYYTGELFFGEGSRLTVL.

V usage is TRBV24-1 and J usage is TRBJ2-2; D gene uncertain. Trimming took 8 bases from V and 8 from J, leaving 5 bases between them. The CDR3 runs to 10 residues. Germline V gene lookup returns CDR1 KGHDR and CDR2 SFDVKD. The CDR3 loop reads CATTRGELFF. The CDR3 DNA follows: TGTGCCACCACGAGAGGGGAGCTGTTTTTT.

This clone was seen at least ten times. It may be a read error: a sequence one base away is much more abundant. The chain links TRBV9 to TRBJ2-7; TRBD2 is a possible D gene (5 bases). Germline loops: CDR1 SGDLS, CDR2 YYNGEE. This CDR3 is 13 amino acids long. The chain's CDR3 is CASSSSPGNEQCF. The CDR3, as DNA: TGTGCCAGCAGCTCCTCACCCGGGAACGAGCAGTGCTTC.